A selection of T cell receptor beta chains follows, all from one sample in a study of CD8 T cells in ankylosing spondylitis. TCRdb called the 5' RACE reads again in MiXCR, with one record for every CDR3 protein. The sample contains approximately 400,000 distinct CDR3 sequences, approximately 26% of which appear only once. Sequenced material: blood, either unsorted or a sorted T cell fraction (not recorded which). These receptors all come from a male donor with ankylosing spondylitis. CDR3s include the opening cysteine and the closing phenylalanine or tryptophan. The D gene is left open where the match is weak. Part of the rows lack a size; the others show once, few, many or a class for expanded clones.

>few|16|TRBJ2-7|-|TRBV7-8
CASSPRGGRETYEQYF
TGTGCCAGCAGCCCCCGGGGTGGGCGGGAAACCTACGAGCAGTACTTC
>many|14|TRBJ2-1|TRBD1|TRBV20-1
CSALPQGKYNEQFF
TGCAGTGCCCTCCCACAGGGGAAGTACAATGAGCAGTTCTTC
>many|14|TRBJ2-5|-|TRBV9
CASSVVGDQETQYF
TGTGCCAGCAGCGTAGTAGGCGACCAAGAGACCCAGTACTTC
>-|16|TRBJ1-2|TRBD1|TRBV4-1
CASSQGTTGGLYGYTF
TGCGCCAGCAGCCAAGGTACGACAGGGGGGCTCTATGGCTACACCTTC
>-|14|TRBJ1-1|-|TRBV6-1
CASSEALGRTEAFF
TGTGCCAGCAGTGAAGCCTTGGGCCGAACTGAAGCTTTCTTT
>-|13|TRBJ2-5|-|TRBV5-6
CASSLVHQETQYF
TGTGCCAGCAGCTTGGTACATCAAGAGACCCAGTACTTC
>-|16|TRBJ2-1|TRBD2|TRBV20-1
CSARDGGRETVNEQFF
TGCAGTGCTAGAGATGGGGGGAGGGAGACGGTCAATGAGCAGTTCTTC
>few|15|TRBJ2-4|TRBD1|TRBV7-2
CASSTRQGRGNIQYF
TGTGCCAGCAGCACCCGACAGGGGCGAGGCAACATTCAGTACTTC
>-|12|TRBJ2-1|-|TRBV2
CASTEQRDEQFF
TGTGCCAGCACCGAACAGCGCGATGAGCAGTTCTTC
>few|15|TRBJ1-1|-|TRBV25-1
CASSESLVGNTEAFF
TGTGCCAGCAGTGAATCCTTGGTAGGGAACACTGAAGCTTTCTTT
>many|14|TRBJ2-3|-|TRBV11-2
CASSLQGSTDTQYF
TGTGCCAGCAGCTTACAGGGCTCGACAGATACGCAGTATTTT
>few|14|TRBJ1-1|-|TRBV11-2
CASSLGVIGTEAFF
TGTGCCAGCAGCTTAGGTGTAATTGGGACTGAAGCTTTCTTT
>few|13|TRBJ2-7|-|TRBV20-1
CSARGVREALMDF
TGCAGTGCTAGAGGGGTTCGAGAAGCGCTCATGGACTTC
>few|14|TRBJ2-3|TRBD1|TRBV2
CASSDDRAPDTQYF
TGTGCCAGCAGTGACGACAGGGCCCCAGATACGCAGTATTTT
>few|15|TRBJ1-2|-|TRBV20-1
CSAPQIGQGSVGYTF
TGCAGTGCTCCACAAATTGGGCAGGGTTCAGTGGGCTACACCTTC
>-|15|TRBJ2-5|-|TRBV4-1
CASSQEEGPSWTQYF
TGCGCCAGCAGCCAAGAAGAGGGGCCCTCGTGGACCCAGTACTTC
>few|14|TRBJ2-4|-|TRBV7-9
CASSSPLRGDIQYF
TGTGCCAGCAGCTCACCCCTCAGGGGTGACATTCAGTACTTC
>few|15|TRBJ2-5|TRBD2|TRBV7-9
CASSLLAGGGETQYF
TGTGCCAGCAGCTTACTAGCGGGAGGTGGGGAGACCCAGTACTTC
>-|17|TRBJ2-2|-|TRBV11-2
CASSLDPGTPNTGELFF
TGTGCCAGCAGCTTAGACCCCGGGACTCCGAACACCGGGGAGCTGTTTTTT
>-|15|TRBJ2-5|-|TRBV5-1
CASSPGPNYQETQYF
TGCGCCAGCAGCCCTGGACCCAATTACCAAGAGACCCAGTACTTC
>-|13|TRBJ1-2|-|TRBV5-1
CASSARAPRGYTF
TGCGCCAGCAGCGCGAGGGCCCCGCGGGGCTACACCTTC
>-|13|TRBJ1-2|-|TRBV20-1
CSAMTVLNYGYTF
TGCAGTGCTATGACAGTGTTAAACTATGGCTACACCTTC
>-|15|TRBJ2-3|-|TRBV2
CASSRLTTFSDTQYF
TGTGCCAGCAGCCGACTAACTACTTTTTCAGATACGCAGTATTTT
>few|11|TRBJ1-1|TRBD1|TRBV12-3/TRBV12-4
CASSLTGEAFF
TGTGCCAGCAGCTTGACAGGGGAAGCTTTCTTT
>few|15|TRBJ2-1|-|TRBV24-1
CATTGGPSSYNEQFF
TGTGCCACCACTGGGGGTCCCAGCTCCTACAATGAGCAGTTCTTC
>-|12|TRBJ1-4|-|TRBV20-1
CSASMENEKLFF
TGCAGTGCCAGCATGGAGAATGAAAAACTGTTTTTT
>few|14|TRBJ1-1|-|TRBV6-1
CASTLGIRDTEAFF
TGTGCCAGCACCCTAGGTATTAGGGACACTGAAGCTTTCTTT
>-|13|TRBJ1-2|TRBD1|TRBV12-3/TRBV12-4
CASSLDNRGGYTF
TGTGCCAGCAGCTTAGACAACAGGGGAGGCTACACCTTC
>few|16|TRBJ2-1|-|TRBV10-2
CASSISGRGGLSEQFF
TGCGCCAGCAGTATTTCGGGCAGAGGGGGTTTGAGTGAGCAGTTCTTC
>few|16|TRBJ1-2|-|TRBV7-2
CASSPRWGISNYGYTF
TGTGCCAGCAGCCCCCGATGGGGGATTTCTAACTATGGCTACACCTTC
>few|13|TRBJ2-7|TRBD1|TRBV24-1
CATSGDRPYEQYF
TGTGCCACCAGTGGGGACAGACCCTACGAGCAGTACTTC
>-|13|TRBJ1-1|-|TRBV20-1
CSAGGGRETEAFF
TGCAGTGCAGGGGGAGGGCGGGAGACTGAAGCTTTCTTT
>few|14|TRBJ1-6|TRBD1|TRBV18
CASSRQGPNSPLHF
TGTGCCAGCTCACGACAGGGGCCCAATTCACCCCTCCACTTT
>-|15|TRBJ1-5|TRBD1|TRBV20-1
CSARALGQGRQPQHF
TGCAGTGCTAGAGCCTTGGGACAGGGGAGACAGCCCCAGCATTTT
>many|13|TRBJ2-7|TRBD2|TRBV29-1
CSVPGLAGNEQYF
TGCAGCGTTCCCGGACTAGCGGGAAACGAGCAGTACTTC